This T cell receptor beta chain was sequenced during a study of T-cell memory formation after mild COVID-19. Study-wide context: Clusters were largely donor specific. Whole-study findings and limits: Second-wave clones with a day 37 peak had unconfirmed SARS-CoV-2 specificity. CD4+ clones that contracted lay mainly in CM and EM; CD8+ ones lay in EMRA.

Constant-segment primers served in 5'RACE that generated TCR alpha and TCR beta cDNA libraries bearing sample barcodes and UMIs. TCRdb reanalysed the 5' RACE reads using MiXCR and keeps one entry per CDR3 protein. Among hundreds of thousands of distinct CDR3 sequences listed, roughly 20% were seen once. This clonotype has just a few counts. Its specificity is unknown. The TCR sequence derives from a man younger than 35 who had mild COVID-19 (a few samples of this study predate the infection). Cell type and time point are not known. Sequenced: PBMCs or a T cell subset sorted from them (not recorded which).

This CDR3 is CASSRRPSGTSGGAGVIKTQYF. CDR3 in DNA: TGTGCCAGCAGCAGACGTCCCTCCGGTACTAGCGGGGGGGCCGGCGTCATTAAGACCCAGTACTTC. The V call is TRBV11-1, the J call TRBJ2-5, with 13 bases fitting TRBD2. Per germline, CDR1 SGHAT and CDR2 FQDESV (reference sequence). Trimming removed 5 bases from V and 6 bases from J; junction bases left unmatched: 27. CDR3 length: 22 amino acids.